A selection of T cell receptor beta chains follows, all from one sample in a study of cytotoxic CD8 clonotypes in ibrutinib-treated CLL. Data came from immunoSEQ multiplex PCR; TCRdb stores just in-frame clones and leaves some out. This table holds around 330,000 clones, roughly 70% found once. The sequences come from PBMCs, collected after 36 months of ibrutinib treatment. These receptors all come from a human donor with chronic lymphocytic leukemia. Both conserved end residues are part of each CDR3. Fields, in order: V gene, clone size, J gene, D gene, CDR3 protein, CDR3 DNA. A D gene is named only where the DNA matches it firmly. Only some rows state a clone size, as once, few, many or a class for expanded clones.

v_call: TRBV23-1; clone_size: few; j_call: TRBJ2-3; d_call: TRBD1; cdr3_aa: CASSQCWDSPPPDTQYF; cdr3_nt: TGCGCCAGCAGTCAATGTTGGGACAGCCCTCCGCCAGATACGCAGTATTTT
v_call: TRBV7-6; clone_size: -; j_call: TRBJ2-7; d_call: -; cdr3_aa: CASSLKSGGPYEQYF; cdr3_nt: TGTGCCAGCAGCTTAAAGTCAGGGGGGCCCTACGAGCAGTACTTC
v_call: TRBV28; clone_size: -; j_call: TRBJ2-1; d_call: TRBD2; cdr3_aa: CASSSGPAGGGQFF; cdr3_nt: TGTGCCAGCAGTTCCGGTCCAGCGGGAGGGGGGCAGTTCTTC
v_call: TRBV25-1; clone_size: -; j_call: TRBJ1-1; d_call: -; cdr3_aa: CASIPVSNTEAFF; cdr3_nt: TGTGCCAGCATCCCTGTTTCTAACACTGAAGCTTTCTTT
v_call: TRBV2; clone_size: -; j_call: TRBJ1-4; d_call: -; cdr3_aa: CASSDRGVRLGEKLFF; cdr3_nt: TGTGCCAGCAGTGATCGCGGGGTTCGTTTAGGTGAAAAACTGTTTTTT
v_call: TRBV6-5; clone_size: few; j_call: TRBJ1-2; d_call: -; cdr3_aa: CASSYSIYDYGYTF; cdr3_nt: TGTGCCAGCAGTTACTCGATTTATGATTATGGCTACACCTTC
v_call: TRBV7-9; clone_size: -; j_call: TRBJ2-1; d_call: TRBD2; cdr3_aa: CASSFRSGRERVRDEQFF; cdr3_nt: TGTGCCAGCAGCTTTCGTAGCGGGAGGGAACGGGTGAGGGATGAGCAGTTCTTC
v_call: TRBV29-1; clone_size: few; j_call: TRBJ2-3; d_call: -; cdr3_aa: CSVTGASYGTDTQYF; cdr3_nt: TGCAGCGTGACCGGTGCATCGTATGGCACAGATACGCAGTATTTT
v_call: TRBV5-1; clone_size: -; j_call: TRBJ1-4; d_call: TRBD1; cdr3_aa: CASSKQGSAEKLFF; cdr3_nt: TGCGCCAGCAGCAAACAGGGGAGCGCTGAAAAACTGTTTTTT
v_call: TRBV5-1; clone_size: few; j_call: TRBJ1-1; d_call: TRBD1; cdr3_aa: CASSAPGTVNTEAFF; cdr3_nt: TGCGCCAGCAGCGCCCCCGGGACAGTGAACACTGAAGCTTTCTTT
v_call: TRBV10-2; clone_size: -; j_call: TRBJ1-2; d_call: -; cdr3_aa: CASSEPAVANYGYTF; cdr3_nt: TGCGCCAGCAGTGAGCCCGCCGTGGCTAACTATGGCTACACCTTC
v_call: TRBV18; clone_size: -; j_call: TRBJ2-1; d_call: -; cdr3_aa: CASSPLFLGPGNEQFF; cdr3_nt: TGTGCCAGCTCACCACTATTCCTGGGGCCAGGGAATGAGCAGTTCTTC
v_call: TRBV4-1; clone_size: -; j_call: TRBJ2-7; d_call: -; cdr3_aa: CASSQTDITYEQYF; cdr3_nt: TGCGCCAGCAGCCAGACGGACATAACCTACGAGCAGTACTTC
v_call: TRBV7-2; clone_size: -; j_call: TRBJ1-1; d_call: -; cdr3_aa: CASSAHQGLTEAFF; cdr3_nt: TGTGCCAGCAGCGCACATCAGGGTCTCACTGAAGCTTTCTTT
v_call: TRBV7-9; clone_size: -; j_call: TRBJ2-7; d_call: -; cdr3_aa: CASSPRVADQQYF; cdr3_nt: TGTGCCAGCAGCCCGAGAGTAGCGGATCAGCAGTACTTC
v_call: TRBV5-1; clone_size: -; j_call: TRBJ1-3; d_call: -; cdr3_aa: CASKKGEHGNTIYF; cdr3_nt: TGCGCCAGCAAAAAGGGGGAGCATGGAAACACCATATATTTT
v_call: TRBV15; clone_size: -; j_call: TRBJ2-2; d_call: TRBD1; cdr3_aa: CATSWTGVHTGELFF; cdr3_nt: TGTGCCACCAGCTGGACAGGGGTACACACCGGGGAGCTGTTTTTT
v_call: TRBV19; clone_size: -; j_call: TRBJ1-1; d_call: -; cdr3_aa: CASSIRTGLEAFF; cdr3_nt: TGTGCCAGTAGTATTAGAACCGGGCTCGAGGCTTTCTTT
v_call: TRBV18; clone_size: -; j_call: TRBJ1-2; d_call: -; cdr3_aa: CASSPPGSTLGYGYTF; cdr3_nt: TGTGCCAGCTCACCACCGGGTAGCACTCTGGGCTATGGCTACACCTTC
v_call: TRBV7-3; clone_size: few; j_call: TRBJ1-2; d_call: TRBD1; cdr3_aa: CASSPGTGYGYTF; cdr3_nt: TGTGCCAGCAGCCCAGGGACAGGTTATGGCTACACCTTC
v_call: TRBV5-1; clone_size: -; j_call: TRBJ2-7; d_call: TRBD2; cdr3_aa: CASSSTGTSAHEQYF; cdr3_nt: TGCGCCAGCAGCTCAACCGGGACTAGTGCTCACGAGCAGTACTTC
v_call: TRBV28; clone_size: few; j_call: TRBJ2-7; d_call: TRBD1; cdr3_aa: CASSFDRVDYEQYF; cdr3_nt: TGTGCCAGCAGTTTCGACAGGGTTGACTACGAGCAGTACTTC
v_call: TRBV10-2; clone_size: -; j_call: TRBJ1-2; d_call: -; cdr3_aa: CASSEDRIYGYTF; cdr3_nt: TGCGCCAGCAGTGAAGACAGGATCTATGGCTACACCTTC
v_call: TRBV5-1; clone_size: once; j_call: TRBJ2-7; d_call: TRBD2; cdr3_aa: CASSLGGLAVYEQYF; cdr3_nt: TGCGCCAGCAGCTTGGGGGGACTAGCTGTCTACGAGCAGTACTTC
v_call: TRBV5-4; clone_size: once; j_call: TRBJ2-7; d_call: -; cdr3_aa: CASSFVGSWDEQYF; cdr3_nt: TGTGCCAGCAGCTTTGTCGGGAGTTGGGACGAGCAGTACTTC
v_call: TRBV4-1; clone_size: once; j_call: TRBJ2-2; d_call: TRBD2; cdr3_aa: CASSQDPGLAGGSNTGELFF; cdr3_nt: TGCGCCAGCAGCCAAGATCCGGGACTAGCGGGGGGATCGAACACCGGGGAGCTGTTTTTT
v_call: TRBV29-1; clone_size: -; j_call: TRBJ2-1; d_call: TRBD1; cdr3_aa: CSVRDSLYNEQFF; cdr3_nt: TGCAGCGTTAGGGACAGCCTGTACAATGAGCAGTTCTTC
v_call: TRBV19; clone_size: -; j_call: TRBJ2-7; d_call: -; cdr3_aa: CASSIVSADYEQYF; cdr3_nt: TGTGCCAGTAGTATAGTCTCAGCGGACTACGAGCAGTACTTC
v_call: TRBV4-1; clone_size: few; j_call: TRBJ1-2; d_call: -; cdr3_aa: CASSQDFGATNYGYTF; cdr3_nt: TGCGCCAGCAGCCAAGATTTCGGGGCAACTAACTATGGCTACACCTTC
v_call: TRBV14; clone_size: -; j_call: TRBJ1-1; d_call: -; cdr3_aa: CASSQDLGAEAFF; cdr3_nt: TGTGCCAGCAGCCAAGATTTGGGGGCTGAAGCTTTCTTT
v_call: TRBV4-1; clone_size: -; j_call: TRBJ1-2; d_call: TRBD1; cdr3_aa: CASSPQGAGTSPRDTF; cdr3_nt: TGCGCCAGCAGCCCACAGGGGGCCGGGACAAGTCCACGCGACACCTTC
v_call: TRBV18; clone_size: few; j_call: TRBJ2-1; d_call: -; cdr3_aa: CASSPFQAGWDNEQFF; cdr3_nt: TGTGCCAGCTCACCATTTCAGGCCGGGTGGGACAATGAGCAGTTCTTC
v_call: TRBV11-3; clone_size: -; j_call: TRBJ2-7; d_call: -; cdr3_aa: CASSLGQGLEQYF; cdr3_nt: TGTGCCAGCAGCTTAGGGCAGGGCCTCGAGCAGTACTTC
v_call: TRBV28; clone_size: -; j_call: TRBJ2-7; d_call: -; cdr3_aa: CASSFLDLGPYEQYF; cdr3_nt: TGTGCCAGCAGTTTCCTAGATCTCGGCCCCTACGAGCAGTACTTC
v_call: TRBV29-1; clone_size: few; j_call: TRBJ2-7; d_call: -; cdr3_aa: CSVEDRTYEQYF; cdr3_nt: TGCAGCGTTGAGGACAGAACCTACGAGCAGTACTTC
v_call: TRBV18; clone_size: -; j_call: TRBJ2-5; d_call: -; cdr3_aa: CASSADPGPETQYF; cdr3_nt: TGTGCCAGCTCAGCCGACCCAGGGCCCGAGACCCAGTACTTC
v_call: TRBV27; clone_size: few; j_call: TRBJ1-1; d_call: -; cdr3_aa: CASSALDRRFEAFF; cdr3_nt: TGTGCCAGCAGTGCCCTCGACAGGAGGTTTGAAGCTTTCTTT
v_call: TRBV4-1; clone_size: -; j_call: TRBJ2-1; d_call: -; cdr3_aa: CASSQVSGLEFF; cdr3_nt: TGCGCCAGCAGCCAAGTGTCTGGGCTGGAGTTCTTC
v_call: TRBV28; clone_size: -; j_call: TRBJ2-7; d_call: -; cdr3_aa: CASSLTQFEQYF; cdr3_nt: TGTGCCAGCAGTTTAACTCAGTTCGAGCAGTACTTC
v_call: TRBV7-3; clone_size: -; j_call: TRBJ2-6; d_call: -; cdr3_aa: CASSLTITGPGANVLTF; cdr3_nt: TGTGCCAGCAGCTTAACTATAACAGGACCAGGGGCCAACGTCCTGACTTTC
v_call: TRBV5-6; clone_size: -; j_call: TRBJ1-2; d_call: -; cdr3_aa: CASIPARSRFNYGYTF; cdr3_nt: TGTGCCAGCATCCCCGCACGGAGTAGGTTTAACTATGGCTACACCTTC
v_call: TRBV18; clone_size: -; j_call: TRBJ1-2; d_call: TRBD1; cdr3_aa: CASSPDRENYGYTF; cdr3_nt: TGTGCCAGCTCACCAGACAGGGAAAACTATGGCTACACCTTC